The rows below give T cell receptor beta chains drawn from one sample of a study of breast tumors, draining lymph nodes, adjacent tissues. TCRdb ran MiXCR on the multiplex PCR reads and lists one entry per CDR3 protein. The top ten hold approximately 4.3% of the sample, which has 190,000 or so distinct CDR3 sequences, approximately 30% seen once. Sequenced: axillary lymph node tissue. Receptors were obtained from a female donor with breast cancer. Some clones in this sample may be carry-over from other donors' samples. Both conserved end residues are trimmed from each CDR3.

TRBV11-2	TRBJ1-3	ASSLGQHSGNTIY
TRBV19	TRBJ2-7	ASVRPGSAYEQY
TRBV6-5	TRBJ2-2	ASSTDRGNTGELF
TRBV19	TRBJ1-2	ASRKPGQGVVYGYT
TRBV6-6	TRBJ2-7	ASSHSDDRTWPYEQY
TRBV29-1	TRBJ1-6	SVEELCSYNSPLH
TRBV7-9	TRBJ2-5	ASSLVLGETQY
TRBV6-6	TRBJ1-6	ASSPGYNSPLH
TRBV10-3	TRBJ2-1	AAARDPQEGQF
TRBV10-3	TRBJ2-1	AISEKPGHYNEQF
TRBV19	TRBJ1-4	ASSIAGTVNEKLF
TRBV19	TRBJ2-7	ASRLSGASYEQY
TRBV2	TRBJ2-7	ASSGRTAIYEQY
TRBV6-6	TRBJ1-1	ASGRGRNTEAF
TRBV2	TRBJ2-7	ASSEDGDISYEQY
TRBV2	TRBJ2-2	ASTGRGNGELF
TRBV2	TRBJ2-5	ASSRSTAGDNQETQY
TRBV6-6	TRBJ2-1	ASSYLGQGANEQF
TRBV28	TRBJ2-1	ASSSSPDTRSGGQF
TRBV10-3	TRBJ2-5	AISEFRETQY
TRBV5-1	TRBJ1-5	ASSPGTGGIQPQH
TRBV11-2	TRBJ1-6	ASSLRGVGNSPLH
TRBV6-5	TRBJ1-6	ASSSTGTGGVNSPLH
TRBV7-2	TRBJ2-3	ASSLGGGRTDTQY
TRBV10-3	TRBJ2-3	AISAASGRSYTDTQY
TRBV5-1	TRBJ2-1	ASSSLGFDNEQF
TRBV9	TRBJ2-6	ASSVDPFLGANVLT
TRBV20-1	TRBJ2-1	SARGGPNNEQF
TRBV5-6	TRBJ1-2	ASSFRVPGPYGYT
TRBV9	TRBJ1-1	ASSALESGVTEAF
TRBV29-1	TRBJ2-3	SAGVTDTQY